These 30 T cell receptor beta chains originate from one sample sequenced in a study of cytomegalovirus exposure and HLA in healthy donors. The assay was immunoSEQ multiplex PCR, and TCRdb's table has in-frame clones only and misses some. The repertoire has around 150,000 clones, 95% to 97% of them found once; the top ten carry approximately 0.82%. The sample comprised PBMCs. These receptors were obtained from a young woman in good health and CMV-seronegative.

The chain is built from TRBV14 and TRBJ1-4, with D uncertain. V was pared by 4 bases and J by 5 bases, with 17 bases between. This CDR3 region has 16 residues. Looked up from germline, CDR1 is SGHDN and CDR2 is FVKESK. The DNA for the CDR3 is TGTGCCAGCAGCCCCTTTACAGCTCTACCAAATGAAAAACTGTTTTTT. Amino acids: CASSPFTALPNEKLFF. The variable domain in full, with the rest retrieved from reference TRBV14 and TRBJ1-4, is EAGVTQFPSHSVIEKGQTVTLRCDPISGHDNLYWYRRVMGKEIKFLLHFVKESKQDESGMPNNRFLAERTGGTYSTLKVQPAELEDSGVYFCASSPFTALPNEKLFFGSGTQLSVL.

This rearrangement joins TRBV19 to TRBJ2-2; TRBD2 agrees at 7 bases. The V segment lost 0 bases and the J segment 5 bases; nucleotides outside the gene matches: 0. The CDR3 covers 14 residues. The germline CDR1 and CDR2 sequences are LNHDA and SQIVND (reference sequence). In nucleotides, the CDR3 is TGTGCCAGTAGTATAGAGGGAGGGACCGGGGAGCTGTTTTTT. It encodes CASSIEGGTGELFF.

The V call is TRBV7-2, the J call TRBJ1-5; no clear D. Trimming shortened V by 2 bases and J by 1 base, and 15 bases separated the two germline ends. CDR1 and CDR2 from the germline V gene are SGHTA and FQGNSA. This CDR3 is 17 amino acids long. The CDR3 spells CASSLSALRRSNQPQHF. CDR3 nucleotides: TGTGCCAGCAGCTTATCAGCTCTAAGGCGGAGCAATCAGCCCCAGCATTTT.

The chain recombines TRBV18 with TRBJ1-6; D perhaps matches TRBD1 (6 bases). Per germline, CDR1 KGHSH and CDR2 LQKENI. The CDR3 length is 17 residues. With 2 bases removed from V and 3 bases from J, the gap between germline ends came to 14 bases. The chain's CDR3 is CASSPNQGKHYNSPLHF. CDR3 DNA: TGTGCCAGCTCACCAAACCAGGGGAAACACTATAATTCACCCCTCCACTTT.

The CDR3 DNA follows: TGTGCCAGCAGCTTAGAAGAGGGGGCGACGAGTGGCTACACCTTC. Its translation: CASSLEEGATSGYTF. This chain uses TRBV7-9 with TRBJ1-2, with TRBD1 matching over 7 bases. Looked up from germline, CDR1 is SEHNR and CDR2 is FQNEAQ (reference sequence). The CDR3 has 15 residues. V trimming: 1 base; J trimming: 7 bases; junction bases outside the gene matches: 9. Filled out from reference TRBV7-9 and TRBJ1-2, the complete variable domain reads DTGVSQNPRHKITKRGQNVTFRCDPISEHNRLYWYRQTLGQGPEFLTYFQNEAQLEKSRLLSDRFSAERPKGSFSTLEIQRTEQGDSAMYLCASSLEEGATSGYTFGSGTRLTVV.

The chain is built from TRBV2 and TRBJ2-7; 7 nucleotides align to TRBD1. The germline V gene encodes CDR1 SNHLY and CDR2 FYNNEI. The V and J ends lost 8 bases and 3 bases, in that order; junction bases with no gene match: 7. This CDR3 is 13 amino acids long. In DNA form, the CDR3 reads TGTGCCAGCTCCCGGGACAGTTACTACGAGCAGTACTTC. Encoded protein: CASSRDSYYEQYF.

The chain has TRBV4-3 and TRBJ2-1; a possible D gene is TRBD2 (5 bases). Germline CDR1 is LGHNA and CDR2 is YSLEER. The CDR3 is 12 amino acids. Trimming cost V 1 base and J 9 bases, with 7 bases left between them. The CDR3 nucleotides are TGCGCCAGCAGCCAAGTCCGGGGTGAGCAGTTCTTC. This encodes CASSQVRGEQFF.

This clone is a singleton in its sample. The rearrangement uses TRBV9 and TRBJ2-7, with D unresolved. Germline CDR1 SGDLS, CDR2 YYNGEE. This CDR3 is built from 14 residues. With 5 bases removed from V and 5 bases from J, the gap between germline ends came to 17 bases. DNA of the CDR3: TGTGCCAGCAGTCCAGAACCCAGCGTCGACGAGCAGTACTTC. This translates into CASSPEPSVDEQYF.

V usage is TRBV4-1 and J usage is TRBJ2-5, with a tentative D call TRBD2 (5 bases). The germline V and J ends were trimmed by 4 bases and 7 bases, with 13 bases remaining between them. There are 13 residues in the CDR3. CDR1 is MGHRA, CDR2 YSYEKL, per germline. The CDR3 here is CASSPGVFGTQYF. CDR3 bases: TGCGCCAGCAGCCCCGGGGTATTCGGGACCCAGTACTTC.

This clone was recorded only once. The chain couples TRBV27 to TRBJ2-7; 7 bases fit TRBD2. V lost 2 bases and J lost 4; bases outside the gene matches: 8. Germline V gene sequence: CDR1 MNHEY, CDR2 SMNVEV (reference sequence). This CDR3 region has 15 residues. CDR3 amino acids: CASSLGGGAGYEQYF. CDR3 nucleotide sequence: TGTGCCAGCAGTTTAGGGGGAGGGGCAGGATACGAGCAGTACTTC.

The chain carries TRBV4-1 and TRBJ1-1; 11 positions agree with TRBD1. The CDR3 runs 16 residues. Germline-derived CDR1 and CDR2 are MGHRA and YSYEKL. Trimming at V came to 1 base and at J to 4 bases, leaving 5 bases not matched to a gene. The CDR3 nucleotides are TGCGCCAGCAGCCAAGTCGGGACAGGGGGGGTCACTGAAGCTTTCTTT. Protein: CASSQVGTGGVTEAFF.

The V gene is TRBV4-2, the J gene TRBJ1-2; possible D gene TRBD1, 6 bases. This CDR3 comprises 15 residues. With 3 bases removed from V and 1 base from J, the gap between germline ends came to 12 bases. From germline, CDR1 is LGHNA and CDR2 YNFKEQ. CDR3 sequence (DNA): TGTGCCAGCAGCCAGCAGTCAGGGGTTAACTATGGCTACACCTTC. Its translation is CASSQQSGVNYGYTF.

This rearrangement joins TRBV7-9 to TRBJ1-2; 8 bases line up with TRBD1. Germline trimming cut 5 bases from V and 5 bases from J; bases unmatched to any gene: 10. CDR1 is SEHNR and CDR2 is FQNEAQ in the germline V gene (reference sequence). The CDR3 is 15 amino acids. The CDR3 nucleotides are TGTGCCAGCAGCCCTCCCCGGACAGGGAGTTATGGCTACACCTTC. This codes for CASSPPRTGSYGYTF. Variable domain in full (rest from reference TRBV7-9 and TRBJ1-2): DTGVSQNPRHKITKRGQNVTFRCDPISEHNRLYWYRQTLGQGPEFLTYFQNEAQLEKSRLLSDRFSAERPKGSFSTLEIQRTEQGDSAMYLCASSPPRTGSYGYTFGSGTRLTVV.

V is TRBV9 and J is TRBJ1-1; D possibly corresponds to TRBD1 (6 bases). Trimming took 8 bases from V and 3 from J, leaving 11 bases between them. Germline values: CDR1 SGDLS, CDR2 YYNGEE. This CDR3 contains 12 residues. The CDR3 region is CASGSGDTEAFF. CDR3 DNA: TGTGCCAGTGGCTCAGGGGACACTGAAGCTTTCTTT.

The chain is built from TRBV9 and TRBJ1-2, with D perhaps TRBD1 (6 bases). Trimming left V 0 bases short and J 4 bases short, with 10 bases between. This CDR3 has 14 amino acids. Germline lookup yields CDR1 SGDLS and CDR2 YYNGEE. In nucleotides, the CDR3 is TGTGCCAGCAGCGTAGCTTTGACAGGCTATGGCTACACCTTC. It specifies CASSVALTGYGYTF.

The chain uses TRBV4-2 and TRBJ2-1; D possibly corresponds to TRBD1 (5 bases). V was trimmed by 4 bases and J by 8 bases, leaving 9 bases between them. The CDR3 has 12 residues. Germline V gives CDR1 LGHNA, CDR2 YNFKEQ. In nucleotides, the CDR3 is TGTGCCAGCAGCCCATTAGGGGATGAGCAGTTCTTC. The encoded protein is CASSPLGDEQFF.

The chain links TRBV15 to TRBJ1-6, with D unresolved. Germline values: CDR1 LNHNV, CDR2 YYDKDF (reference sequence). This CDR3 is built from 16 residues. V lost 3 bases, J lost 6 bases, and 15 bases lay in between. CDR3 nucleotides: TGTGCCACCAGCAGCGTGGGAGGCGTCACTAATTCACCCCTCCACTTT. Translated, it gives CATSSVGGVTNSPLHF. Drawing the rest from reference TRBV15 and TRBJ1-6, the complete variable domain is DAMVIQNPRYQVTQFGKPVTLSCSQTLNHNVMYWYQQKSSQAPKLLFHYYDKDFNNEADTPDNFQSRRPNTSFCFLDIRSPGLGDTAMYLCATSSVGGVTNSPLHFGNGTRLTVT.

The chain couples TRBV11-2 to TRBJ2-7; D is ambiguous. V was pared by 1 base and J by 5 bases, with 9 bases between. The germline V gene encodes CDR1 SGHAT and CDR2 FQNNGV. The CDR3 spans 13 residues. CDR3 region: CASSLGGPDEQYF. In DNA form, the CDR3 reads TGTGCCAGCAGCTTAGGTGGTCCGGACGAGCAGTACTTC.

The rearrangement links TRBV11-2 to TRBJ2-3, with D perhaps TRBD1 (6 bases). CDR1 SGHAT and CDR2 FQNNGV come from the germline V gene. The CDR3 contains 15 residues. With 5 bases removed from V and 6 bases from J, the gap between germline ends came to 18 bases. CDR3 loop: CASSPQGYNTDTQYF. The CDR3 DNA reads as TGTGCCAGCAGCCCTCAGGGGTACAACACGGATACGCAGTATTTT.

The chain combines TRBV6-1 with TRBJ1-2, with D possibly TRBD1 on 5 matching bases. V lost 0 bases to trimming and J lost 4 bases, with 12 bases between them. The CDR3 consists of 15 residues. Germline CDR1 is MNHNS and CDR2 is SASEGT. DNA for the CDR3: TGTGCCAGCAGTGAAGCCCTCGTTGGGGCCTATGGCTACACCTTC. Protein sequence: CASSEALVGAYGYTF.

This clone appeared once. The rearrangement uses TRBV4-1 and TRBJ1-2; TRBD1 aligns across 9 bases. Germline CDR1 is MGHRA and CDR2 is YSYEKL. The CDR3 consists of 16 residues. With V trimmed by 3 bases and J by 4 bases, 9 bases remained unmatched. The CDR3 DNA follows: TGCGCCAGCAGCCAGTCCGGGACAGGGTTAATCTATGGCTACACCTTC. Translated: CASSQSGTGLIYGYTF.

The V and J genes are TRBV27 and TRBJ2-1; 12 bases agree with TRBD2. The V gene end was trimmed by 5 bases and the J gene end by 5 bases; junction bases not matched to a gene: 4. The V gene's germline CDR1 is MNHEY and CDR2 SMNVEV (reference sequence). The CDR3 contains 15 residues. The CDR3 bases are TGTGCCAGCAGTCCGACTAGCGGGGGACACAATGAGCAGTTCTTC. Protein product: CASSPTSGGHNEQFF.

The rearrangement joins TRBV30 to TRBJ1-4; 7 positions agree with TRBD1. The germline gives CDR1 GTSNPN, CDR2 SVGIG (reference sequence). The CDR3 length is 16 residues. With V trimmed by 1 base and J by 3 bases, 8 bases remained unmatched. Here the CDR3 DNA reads TGTGCCTGGAGTGCAAAACCCGGGACAGCTAATGAAAAACTGTTTTTT. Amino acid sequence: CAWSAKPGTANEKLFF.

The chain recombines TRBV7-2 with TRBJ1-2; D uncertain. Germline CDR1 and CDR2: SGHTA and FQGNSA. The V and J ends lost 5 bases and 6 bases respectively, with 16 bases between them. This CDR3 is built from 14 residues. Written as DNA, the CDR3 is TGTGCCAGCAGCATTTCCCGGTCGGGGAATGGCTACACCTTC. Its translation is CASSISRSGNGYTF.

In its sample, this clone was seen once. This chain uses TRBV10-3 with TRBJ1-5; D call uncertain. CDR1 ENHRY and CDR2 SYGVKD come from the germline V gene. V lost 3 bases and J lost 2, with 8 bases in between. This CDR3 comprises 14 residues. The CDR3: CAISDLVGNQPQHF. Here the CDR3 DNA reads TGTGCCATCAGTGACTTAGTGGGCAATCAGCCCCAGCATTTT.

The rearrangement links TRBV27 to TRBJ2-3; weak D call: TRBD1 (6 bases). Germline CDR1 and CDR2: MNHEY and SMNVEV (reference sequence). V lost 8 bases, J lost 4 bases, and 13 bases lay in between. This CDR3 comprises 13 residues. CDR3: CASFSEGADTQYF. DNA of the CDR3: TGTGCCAGCTTTTCCGAGGGGGCAGATACGCAGTATTTT.

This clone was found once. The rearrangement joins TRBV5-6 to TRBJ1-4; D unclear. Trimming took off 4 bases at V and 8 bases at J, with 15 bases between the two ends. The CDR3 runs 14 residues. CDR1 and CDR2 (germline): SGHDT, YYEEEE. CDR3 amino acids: CASSLGRAPEKLFF. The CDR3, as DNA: TGTGCCAGCAGCCTGGGGAGGGCCCCCGAAAAACTGTTTTTT.

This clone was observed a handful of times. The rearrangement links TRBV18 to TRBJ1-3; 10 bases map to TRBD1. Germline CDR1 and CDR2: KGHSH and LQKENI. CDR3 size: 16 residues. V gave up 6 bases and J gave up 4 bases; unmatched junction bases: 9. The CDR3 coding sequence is TGTGCCAGCTCCCAGGGACAGGGGCATCGAGGAAACACCATATATTTT. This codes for CASSQGQGHRGNTIYF.

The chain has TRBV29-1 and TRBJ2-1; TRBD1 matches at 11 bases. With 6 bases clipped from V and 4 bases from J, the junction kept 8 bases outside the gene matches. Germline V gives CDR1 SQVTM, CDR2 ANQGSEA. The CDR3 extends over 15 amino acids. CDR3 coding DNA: TGCAGCGTCGAAACCGGGACAGGGGGATACAATGAGCAGTTCTTC. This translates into CSVETGTGGYNEQFF.

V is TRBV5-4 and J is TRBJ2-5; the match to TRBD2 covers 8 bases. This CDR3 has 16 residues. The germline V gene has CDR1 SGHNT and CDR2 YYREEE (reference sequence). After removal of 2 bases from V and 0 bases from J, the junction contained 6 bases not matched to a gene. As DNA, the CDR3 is TGTGCCAGCAGCTTAGGCTTGCGGGGGGACCAAGAGACCCAGTACTTC. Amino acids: CASSLGLRGDQETQYF.